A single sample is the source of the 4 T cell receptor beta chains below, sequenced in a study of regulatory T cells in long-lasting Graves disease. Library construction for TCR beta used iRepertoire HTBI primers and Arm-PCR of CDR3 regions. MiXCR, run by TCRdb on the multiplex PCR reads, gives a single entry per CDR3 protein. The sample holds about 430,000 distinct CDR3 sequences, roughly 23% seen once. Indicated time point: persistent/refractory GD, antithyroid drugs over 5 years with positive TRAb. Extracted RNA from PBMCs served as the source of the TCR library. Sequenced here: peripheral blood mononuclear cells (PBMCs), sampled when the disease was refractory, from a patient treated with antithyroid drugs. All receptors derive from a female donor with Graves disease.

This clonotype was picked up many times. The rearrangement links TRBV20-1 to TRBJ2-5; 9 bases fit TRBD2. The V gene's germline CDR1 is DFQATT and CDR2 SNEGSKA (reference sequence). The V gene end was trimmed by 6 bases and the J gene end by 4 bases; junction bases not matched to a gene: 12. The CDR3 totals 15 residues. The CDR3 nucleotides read TGCAGTGCAAAGGGGATAGCGGGAGTCCCAGAGACCCAGTACTTC. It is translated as CSAKGIAGVPETQYF.

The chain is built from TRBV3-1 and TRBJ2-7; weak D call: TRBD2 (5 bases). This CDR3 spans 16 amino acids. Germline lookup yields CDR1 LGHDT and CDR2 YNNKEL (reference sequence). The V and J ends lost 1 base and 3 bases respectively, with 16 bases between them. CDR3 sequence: CASSQVIGLLSYEQYF. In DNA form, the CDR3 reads TGTGCCAGCAGCCAAGTTATAGGACTGCTAAGCTACGAGCAGTACTTC.

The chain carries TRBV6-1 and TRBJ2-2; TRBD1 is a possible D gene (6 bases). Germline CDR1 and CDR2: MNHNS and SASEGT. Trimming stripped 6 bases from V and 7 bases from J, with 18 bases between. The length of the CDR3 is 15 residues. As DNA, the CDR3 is TGTGCCAGCAGCCGCGGGCCACAGGGTGGCGGGGAGCTGTTTTTT. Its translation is CASSRGPQGGGELFF.

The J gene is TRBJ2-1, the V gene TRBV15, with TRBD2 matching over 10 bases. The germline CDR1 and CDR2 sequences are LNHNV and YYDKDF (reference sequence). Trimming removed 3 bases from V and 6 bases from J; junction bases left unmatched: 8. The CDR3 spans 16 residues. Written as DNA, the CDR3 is TGTGCCACCAGCAGGATGAGCCAGCGGGAGGGCAATGAGCAGTTCTTC. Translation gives CATSRMSQREGNEQFF.